Presented here are 9 T cell receptor beta chains from one specimen sequenced in a study of spatial heterogeneity in lung cancer. TCRdb processed the 5' RACE reads anew with MiXCR; each CDR3 protein has one entry. Counted here are about 38,000 distinct CDR3 sequences, 6.5% to 8.5% occurring once; the ten biggest clones make up roughly 28%. The time point denotes: sample taken at primary tumor resection. The sequenced material consisted of unsorted whole RNA from tumor, nontumor lung or frozen PBMC. The sample consisted of PBMCs, taken at surgery. The receptors stem from a male donor with early-stage non-small cell lung cancer.

This clonotype was recorded at least ten times. This sequence joins TRBV20-1 and TRBJ1-2, with D uncertain. The CDR3 runs to 12 residues. Per germline, CDR1 DFQATT and CDR2 SNEGSKA (reference sequence). The V gene lost 3 bases and the J gene lost 4 bases, with 9 bases spanning the gap. The CDR3 nucleotides are TGCAGTGCTAGCAGAGGGCCCTATGGCTACACCTTC. Translating it yields CSASRGPYGYTF.

This clonotype was counted a few times. This chain connects TRBV7-6 to TRBJ2-5; D uncertain. The CDR3 covers 14 residues. V shed 5 bases and J shed 2 bases, with 12 bases lying between them. Per germline, CDR1 SGHVS and CDR2 FNYEAQ. The CDR3 DNA reads TGTGCCAGCAGCGTAGAGGTGGGACAAGAGACCCAGTACTTC. It is translated as CASSVEVGQETQYF.

In this sample, this clonotype turned up a few times. The rearrangement uses TRBV7-2 and TRBJ2-1; the D gene is possibly TRBD2 (6 bases). Germline V gene sequence: CDR1 SGHTA, CDR2 FQGNSA. V lost 1 base to trimming and J lost 0 bases, with 7 bases between them. The CDR3 extends over 15 amino acids. This CDR3 reads CASSLDGGSYNEQFF. CDR3 bases: TGTGCCAGCAGCTTAGACGGGGGCTCCTACAATGAGCAGTTCTTC.

This clonotype came up many times. CDR3 region: CASSTLGQGYNEQFF. The CDR3 DNA reads as TGCGCCAGCAGCACACTGGGACAGGGCTACAATGAGCAGTTCTTC. The V gene is TRBV5-1, the J gene TRBJ2-1, with TRBD1 matching over 9 bases. The J segment lost 3 bases and the V segment lost 4 bases, leaving 5 bases of the junction unmatched. Germline V gene sequence: CDR1 SGHRS, CDR2 YFSETQ. The CDR3 has 15 residues.

The chain combines TRBV2 with TRBJ2-3; perhaps TRBD1 as D (6 bases). The CDR3 loop spans 13 amino acids. The germline CDR1 and CDR2 sequences are SNHLY and FYNNEI. V lost 7 bases and J lost 5, with 13 bases in between. DNA for the CDR3: TGTGCCAGCAAACAGGGAAGTGAAGATACGCAGTATTTT. Protein sequence: CASKQGSEDTQYF.

The chain's CDR3 is CSVLPRDRKGETQYF. CDR3 DNA: TGCAGCGTTTTGCCCCGGGACAGGAAAGGGGAGACCCAGTACTTC. The chain carries TRBV29-1 and TRBJ2-5; 8 bases fit TRBD1. Germline-derived CDR1 and CDR2 are SQVTM and ANQGSEA. Trimming at V came to 5 bases and at J to 5 bases, leaving 13 bases not matched to a gene. The CDR3 length is 15 residues.

The chain combines TRBV3-1 with TRBJ2-1, with 8 positions matching TRBD1. This CDR3 comprises 14 residues. V lost 4 bases and J lost 9; bases outside the gene matches: 8. In germline, CDR1 is LGHDT, CDR2 YNNKEL (reference sequence). The DNA of the CDR3 is TGTGCCAGCAGCCCCTGGACAGGGTCCGGTGAGCAGTTCTTC. Protein product: CASSPWTGSGEQFF.

In its sample, this clonotype was seen many times. This chain links TRBV10-3 with TRBJ1-2; tentatively, D is TRBD1 (5 bases). Germline assignment: CDR1 ENHRY and CDR2 SYGVKD. The CDR3 extends over 13 amino acids. V was shortened by 4 bases and J by 8 bases, with 14 bases between the two germline ends. The CDR3 sequence is CAISVSQGDGYTF. The CDR3 DNA reads as TGTGCCATCAGTGTTTCGCAGGGCGACGGCTACACCTTC.

The chain couples TRBV12-3 or TRBV12-4 to TRBJ1-6; D unclear. The CDR3 extends over 14 amino acids. Trimming removed 6 bases from V and 10 bases from J, with 16 bases in between. CDR3 protein: CASSPEIGGSPLHF. CDR3 bases: TGTGCCAGCAGCCCGGAAATTGGAGGCTCACCCCTCCACTTT.